What follows are 4 T cell receptor beta chains derived from one specimen sequenced in a study of fetal regulatory T cell absence and autoimmunity. Sequencing used immunoSEQ multiplex PCR; TCRdb keeps in-frame clones, though not all of them. Among roughly 95,000 clones, more than 70% were seen once, and the ten largest hold roughly 2%. The source material was pancreas tissue. These receptors were taken from a male donor with IPEX syndrome.

The CDR3 nucleotides read TGCGCCAGCAGCCGACGGGGCTACGAGCAGTACTTC. It yields the protein CASSRRGYEQYF. The chain carries TRBV5-1 and TRBJ2-7; a weak D match, TRBD2 (5 bases). Trimming removed 4 bases from V and 3 bases from J, with 8 bases in between. The CDR3 runs 12 residues. CDR1 is SGHRS, CDR2 YFSETQ, per germline.

The V gene is TRBV25-1, the J gene TRBJ2-7, with D possibly matching TRBD2 (5 bases). Germline V gene lookup returns CDR1 MGHDK and CDR2 SYGVNS. V shed 2 bases and J shed 3 bases, with 5 bases lying between them. The CDR3 is 12 amino acids. CDR3 region: CASSESGYEQYF. The CDR3 region has the DNA TGTGCCAGCAGTGAAAGCGGCTACGAGCAGTACTTC.

The chain uses TRBV4-1 and TRBJ2-4; D gene uncertain. The CDR3 loop spans 13 amino acids. Trimming pared 2 bases from V and 9 bases from J, leaving 11 bases between. Looked up from germline, CDR1 is MGHRA and CDR2 is YSYEKL. The CDR3 spells CASSQNARSIQYF. CDR3 nucleotides: TGCGCCAGCAGCCAAAACGCCAGGAGCATTCAGTACTTC.

The chain links TRBV7-2 to TRBJ2-5; either TRBD1 or TRBD2 may supply D (7 bases each). CDR3 length equals 14 residues. The V end was cut by 4 bases, the J end by 7 bases, with 16 bases between. Per the germline V gene, CDR1 is SGHTA and CDR2 is FQGNSA. CDR3 amino acids: CASSSHDREGTQYF. The DNA of the CDR3 is TGTGCCAGCAGCTCCCATGACAGGGAGGGGACCCAGTACTTC.